One sample yielded the 9 T cell receptor beta chains listed below, sequenced in a study of CD8+ T cells in alopecia areata. RNA was extracted and reverse transcribed into cDNA as the sequencing template. The table came from immunoSEQ multiplex PCR; TCRdb's copy has only in-frame clones and leaves some out. Altogether 65,000 to 95,000 clones are present, roughly 51% being singletons, with the ten largest covering 5.5% to 6.5%. Sequencing input: NKG2D-high CD8+ T cells sorted from blood. The receptors come from a human donor with alopecia areata.

The sample holds a few counts of this clone. J is TRBJ2-4 and V is TRBV29-1, with 13 bases lining up with TRBD2. The CDR3 sequence is 17 residues long. Germline trimming cut 1 base from V and 5 bases from J; bases unmatched to any gene: 8. CDR1 and CDR2 (germline): SQVTM, ANQGSEA. The CDR3 here is CSVEVLGLAGRENIQYF. The CDR3 DNA is TGCAGCGTTGAAGTTTTGGGACTAGCGGGACGGGAAAACATTCAGTACTTC.

This clone was seen a handful of times. The CDR3, as DNA: TGCAGCGTTGGCCCTCCGGGGACTGAAGCTTTCTTT. It specifies CSVGPPGTEAFF. V is TRBV29-1 and J is TRBJ1-1, with no clear D. V shed 4 bases and J shed 5 bases, with 11 bases lying between them. The CDR3 extends over 12 amino acids. The germline gives CDR1 SQVTM, CDR2 ANQGSEA.

The chain uses TRBV13 and TRBJ2-2; 13 bases fit TRBD2. Germline lookup yields CDR1 PRHDT and CDR2 FYEKMQ (reference sequence). CDR3 length equals 16 residues. V lost 5 bases to trimming and J lost 5 bases; unmatched junction nucleotides: 5. Here the CDR3 DNA reads TGTGCCAGCAGCCATAGGACTAGCGGGAGAACCGGGGAGCTGTTTTTT. It encodes CASSHRTSGRTGELFF.

The chain has TRBV27 and TRBJ2-7, with TRBD1 identical over 9 bases. The V gene end was trimmed by 6 bases and the J gene end by 3 bases; junction bases not matched to a gene: 9. Germline V gene lookup returns CDR1 MNHEY and CDR2 SMNVEV (reference sequence). This CDR3 is 15 amino acids long. The CDR3 spells CASSRDGTGYYEQYF. In DNA form, the CDR3 reads TGTGCCAGCAGCCGTGATGGGACAGGGTACTACGAGCAGTACTTC.

This clone was observed a few times. The chain recombines TRBV29-1 with TRBJ2-7; 7 bases map to TRBD1. J was trimmed by 2 bases and V by 7 bases; bases with no gene match: 8. This CDR3 comprises 13 residues. In germline, CDR1 is SQVTM, CDR2 ANQGSEA. The CDR3 DNA is TGCAGCGGGCAGGCAGGGGGAACCTACGAGCAGTACTTC. Translated: CSGQAGGTYEQYF.

This clone was counted only a few times. V usage is TRBV14 and J usage is TRBJ2-2; no definite D call. CDR3 length: 16 amino acids. Trimming cost V 0 bases and J 4 bases, with 12 bases left between them. The germline CDR1 and CDR2 sequences are SGHDN and FVKESK. Here the CDR3 reads CASSQDLAVATGELFF. CDR3 nucleotides: TGTGCCAGCAGCCAAGATCTGGCAGTAGCCACCGGGGAGCTGTTTTTT.

The chain couples TRBV2 to TRBJ2-7; TRBD2 matches 9 bases. The germline CDR1 and CDR2 sequences are SNHLY and FYNNEI. With V trimmed by 8 bases and J by 3 bases, 14 bases remained unmatched. The CDR3 contains 16 residues. CDR3 nucleotide sequence: TGTGCCAGCCCTACCCCCCCTAGCGGGGTGGGCTACGAGCAGTACTTC. It specifies CASPTPPSGVGYEQYF.

This clone came up a few times. The chain employs TRBV4-3 and TRBJ2-4; 9 bases are shared with TRBD2. Germline CDR1 and CDR2: LGHNA and YSLEER. Trimming at V came to 3 bases and at J to 9 bases, leaving 3 bases not matched to a gene. The length of the CDR3 is 13 residues. CDR3 nucleotide sequence: TGCGCCAGCAGCCACCTGACTAGCGGCATTCAGTACTTC. It specifies CASSHLTSGIQYF.

The gene calls are TRBV27 and TRBJ2-7; 14 bases are a match to TRBD2. The trim removed 6 bases at V and 0 bases at J, leaving 1 base unmatched. CDR3 length equals 15 residues. CDR1 and CDR2 (germline): MNHEY, SMNVEV (reference sequence). The DNA of the CDR3 is TGTGCCAGCAGAGGACTAGCGGGGGGCTCCTACGAGCAGTACTTC. Translation gives CASRGLAGGSYEQYF.